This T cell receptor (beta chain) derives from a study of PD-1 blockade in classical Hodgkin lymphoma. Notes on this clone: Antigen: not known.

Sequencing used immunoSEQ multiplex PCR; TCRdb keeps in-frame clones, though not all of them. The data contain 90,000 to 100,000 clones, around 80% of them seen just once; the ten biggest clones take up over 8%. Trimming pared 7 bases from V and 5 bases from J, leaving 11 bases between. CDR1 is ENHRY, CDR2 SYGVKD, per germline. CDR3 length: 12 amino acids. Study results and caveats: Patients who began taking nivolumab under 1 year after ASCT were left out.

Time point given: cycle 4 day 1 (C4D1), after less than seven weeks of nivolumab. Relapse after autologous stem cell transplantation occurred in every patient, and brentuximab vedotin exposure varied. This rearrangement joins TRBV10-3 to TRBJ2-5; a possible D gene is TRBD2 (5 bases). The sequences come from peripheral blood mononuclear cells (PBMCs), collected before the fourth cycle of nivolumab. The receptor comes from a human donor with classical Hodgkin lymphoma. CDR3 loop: CAIKRDGETQYF. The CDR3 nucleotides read TGTGCCATCAAGAGGGATGGGGAGACCCAGTACTTC.